This TCR beta chain was obtained from a study of CD8+ T cells in alopecia areata. About this clone itself: Its antigen is not known.

General study results and limits: With tofacitinib ongoing, many expanded lesional clones persisted in both scalp and blood.

Treatment noted: oral pan-JAK inhibitor, 5-10 mg twice daily. cDNA serving as the sequencing template came from extracted, reverse transcribed RNA. The assay was immunoSEQ multiplex PCR, and TCRdb's table has in-frame clones only and misses some. The sample yields 270,000 or so clones, about 62% seen once. V lost 6 bases and J lost 1, with 17 bases in between. This CDR3 region has 16 residues. Germline V gene lookup returns CDR1 MDHEN and CDR2 SYDVKM. The clonotype originates from a human donor with alopecia areata. This specimen consisted of CD4+ T cells sorted from blood, obtained at week 24, from a patient treated with tofacitinib. The V gene is TRBV28, the J gene TRBJ2-3; TRBD1 or TRBD2 may be the D gene (5 bases each). The CDR3: CASRGYDGAGTDTQYF. The CDR3 nucleotides read TGTGCCAGCAGGGGTTATGACGGGGCTGGCACAGATACGCAGTATTTT.